These 3 T cell receptor beta chains came from one sample sequenced in a study of blood T cells in healthy people across ages (dated by TCRdb to 2014 to 2015). The library was built by means of 5' RACE. Data came from an Illumina HiSeq 2500. A second PCR of roughly 7 to 12 cycles was run with a J-beta primer mix and a sample-barcoded 5' primer. TCRdb's own reprocessing of the public reads used fastp at Q25 and MiXCR and kept productive beta chains. Each entry merges the rows of one CDR3 protein and shows their most common DNA and genes. The sample data list approximately 780,000 distinct CDR3 sequences, and 25% to 30% of these were observed just once. Around 3% of the sample lies in the top ten. This sample also belongs to another study, concerning T cells of mothers and their children.

Input material: blood. These receptors all stem from a boy younger than 18 in good health.

The chain links TRBV29-1 to TRBJ1-1; tentatively, D is TRBD1 (6 bases). This CDR3 region has 13 residues. CDR1 and CDR2 (germline): SQVTM, ANQGSEA. The germline V and J ends were trimmed by 6 bases and 6 bases, with 17 bases remaining between them. The CDR3 loop is CSVLTGLGSEAFF. In DNA form, the CDR3 reads TGCAGCGTGCTGACAGGTTTAGGATCTGAAGCTTTCTTT.

This clonotype was found a few times. In DNA form, the CDR3 reads TGCGCCAGCAGCCAAGTGGGGGGGCTCGCCAAAAACATTCAGTACTTC. Translation gives CASSQVGGLAKNIQYF. V gene TRBV4-1 combines with J gene TRBJ2-4; tentative D call: TRBD2 (7 bases). V gave up 1 base and J gave up 1 base, with 11 bases separating them. From germline, CDR1 is MGHRA and CDR2 YSYEKL. This CDR3 spans 16 amino acids.

The table lists this clonotype with a few counts. V usage is TRBV15 and J usage is TRBJ2-6; D is uncertain. The CDR3 loop spans 17 amino acids. Germline assignment: CDR1 LNHNV and CDR2 YYDKDF (reference sequence). Trimming took 3 bases from V and 0 from J, leaving 12 bases between them. In DNA form, the CDR3 reads TGTGCCACCAGCAGTTCATTAGGTAACTCTGGGGCCAACGTCCTGACTTTC. Translating it yields CATSSSLGNSGANVLTF. The full variable domain, completed using reference TRBV15 and TRBJ2-6, is DAMVIQNPRYQVTQFGKPVTLSCSQTLNHNVMYWYQQKSSQAPKLLFHYYDKDFNNEADTPDNFQSRRPNTSFCFLDIRSPGLGDTAMYLCATSSSLGNSGANVLTFGAGSRLTVL.